The rows below give T cell receptor beta chains drawn from one sample of a study of technical replicates of blood from several donors. Here immunoSEQ multiplex PCR was the method, and the copy in TCRdb shows in-frame clones only, minus some. Of 75,000 to 90,000 clones listed, 92% were seen once; the top ten hold 0.3% to 0.45%. The sample comprised T cells isolated from PBMCs. The receptors originated from a human donor in good health. CDR3s include the opening cysteine and the closing phenylalanine or tryptophan. A D gene is named only where the DNA matches it firmly. Clone size, where shown, is once, few, many, or a class for clones that have expanded.

j_call,clone_size,v_call,d_call,cdr3_aa,cdr3_nt
TRBJ1-1,-,TRBV28,-,CATNQPTLLRNTEAFF,TGTGCCACTAACCAACCGACTTTACTTAGGAACACTGAAGCTTTCTTT
TRBJ1-2,-,TRBV5-1,-,CASSLAGQGTGYGYTF,TGCGCCAGCAGCTTAGCGGGGCAGGGGACGGGGTATGGCTACACCTTC
TRBJ2-1,-,TRBV19,-,CASSNLRLNVYNEQFF,TGTGCCAGTAGTAATTTGAGACTAAACGTTTACAATGAGCAGTTCTTC
TRBJ2-2,-,TRBV15,-,CATSSRGWGLDTGELFF,TGTGCCACCAGCAGTCGCGGATGGGGGCTCGATACCGGGGAGCTGTTTTTT
TRBJ1-2,-,TRBV6-6,-,CASTFGDGYTF,TGTGCCAGCACGTTTGGAGATGGCTACACCTTC
TRBJ1-1,-,TRBV5-4,-,CASSFGGGTEAFF,TGTGCCAGCAGCTTCGGGGGAGGCACTGAAGCTTTCTTT
TRBJ2-7,-,TRBV4-2,-,CASSQIQGTSYEQYF,TGTGCCAGCAGCCAAATACAGGGAACGAGCTACGAGCAGTACTTC
TRBJ2-7,-,TRBV10-3,TRBD1,CAISGTGEYEQYF,TGTGCCATCAGTGGGACAGGGGAGTACGAGCAGTACTTC
TRBJ2-1,-,TRBV27,TRBD1,CASSSRQGEQFF,TGTGCCAGCAGTTCCCGACAGGGGGAGCAGTTCTTC
TRBJ2-2,-,TRBV5-6,TRBD2,CASSRSRGSFAGELFF,TGTGCCAGCAGCCGGTCCCGCGGGAGTTTTGCCGGGGAGCTGTTTTTT
TRBJ2-7,-,TRBV29-1,TRBD1,CSASTGIYEQYF,TGCAGCGCTTCGACAGGGATCTACGAGCAGTACTTC
TRBJ1-1,-,TRBV7-9,-,CASSRQAESTEAFF,TGTGCCAGCTCCCGACAGGCGGAGAGCACTGAAGCTTTCTTT
TRBJ2-3,-,TRBV29-1,TRBD2,CSCLLAGGGTDTQYF,TGCAGCTGTTTACTAGCGGGAGGGGGAACAGATACGCAGTATTTT
TRBJ2-7,-,TRBV5-4,-,CASSLGTGAYEQYF,TGTGCCAGCAGCTTAGGGACGGGGGCCTACGAGCAGTACTTC
TRBJ1-5,-,TRBV30,-,CAWNRVLAQPQHF,TGTGCCTGGAACAGGGTTTTGGCGCAGCCCCAGCATTTT
TRBJ2-4,-,TRBV19,-,CASQGNIQYF,TGTGCCAGTCAGGGTAACATTCAGTACTTC
TRBJ2-7,-,TRBV7-2,TRBD1,CASSPDSGQGYEQYF,TGTGCCAGCAGCCCTGACTCTGGACAGGGCTACGAGCAGTACTTC
TRBJ1-1,-,TRBV27,-,CASSLRPGNTEAFF,TGTGCCAGCAGTTTAAGACCGGGGAACACTGAAGCTTTCTTT
TRBJ1-3,-,TRBV15,-,CATSRDRNTIYF,TGTGCCACCAGCAGAGATAGAAACACCATATATTTT
TRBJ1-2,-,TRBV6-6,-,CASPPLEEGGAYGYTF,TGTGCCAGCCCACCGCTGGAAGAAGGGGGAGCCTATGGCTACACCTTC
TRBJ2-2,-,TRBV13,-,CASSLLGRGTGELFF,TGTGCCAGCAGCTTACTCGGGAGAGGCACCGGGGAGCTGTTTTTT
TRBJ2-5,-,TRBV7-2,-,CASSLQGETQYF,TGTGCCAGCAGCTTGCAGGGAGAGACCCAGTACTTC
TRBJ2-7,-,TRBV7-9,TRBD2,CASSVAGGFSSYEQYF,TGTGCCAGCAGTGTAGCGGGAGGCTTCAGCTCCTACGAGCAGTACTTC
TRBJ2-3,-,TRBV6-5,TRBD2,CASTGLGYTDTQYF,TGTGCCAGCACCGGACTAGGCTATACAGATACGCAGTATTTT
TRBJ2-3,-,TRBV5-6,TRBD1,CASSLPRGQADTQYF,TGTGCCAGCAGCTTACCGAGGGGGCAGGCAGATACGCAGTATTTT
TRBJ1-5,-,TRBV28,-,CASSFRQKSNQPQHF,TGTGCCAGCAGTTTTCGACAGAAGAGCAATCAGCCCCAGCATTTT
TRBJ1-2,-,TRBV9,TRBD1,CASSPVGTAGYTF,TGTGCCAGCAGCCCGGTGGGGACAGCGGGCTACACCTTC
TRBJ2-3,-,TRBV28,TRBD2,CASSSTGLAGEDTQYF,TGTGCCAGCAGTTCCACCGGGCTAGCGGGAGAGGATACGCAGTATTTT
TRBJ2-5,-,TRBV2,TRBD2,CASIDGLAATPSQTQYF,TGTGCCAGCATTGACGGACTAGCGGCAACCCCATCGCAGACCCAGTACTTC
TRBJ2-7,-,TRBV28,TRBD1,CASLGQGNPYEQYF,TGTGCCAGCCTGGGACAGGGCAACCCCTACGAGCAGTACTTC
TRBJ1-5,few,TRBV19,TRBD1,CASSTETGGSQPQHF,TGTGCCAGTAGTACGGAGACAGGGGGGAGTCAGCCCCAGCATTTT
TRBJ1-1,-,TRBV18,TRBD1,CASSRQGPNTEAFF,TGTGCCAGCTCGAGACAGGGACCCAATACTGAAGCTTTCTTT
TRBJ1-2,-,TRBV6-1,TRBD1,CASSDLDRALGGYTF,TGTGCCAGCAGCGACCTAGACAGGGCACTTGGTGGCTACACCTTC
TRBJ1-2,-,TRBV27,TRBD1,CASSLSPGGYGYTF,TGTGCCAGCAGTTTATCCCCAGGGGGGTATGGCTACACCTTC
TRBJ1-1,-,TRBV28,-,CASSLWEQMNTEAFF,TGTGCCAGCAGTTTATGGGAGCAGATGAACACTGAAGCTTTCTTT
TRBJ2-7,-,TRBV5-6,-,CASSGGLRNYEQYF,TGTGCCAGCAGCGGGGGACTCAGAAACTACGAGCAGTACTTC
TRBJ2-3,-,TRBV7-8,TRBD1,CASSSQGASDTQYF,TGTGCCAGCAGCTCACAGGGGGCGAGTGATACGCAGTATTTT
TRBJ2-7,-,TRBV5-4,TRBD1,CASSLGDRPYEQYF,TGTGCCAGCAGCTTGGGGGACAGACCCTACGAGCAGTACTTC
TRBJ2-7,-,TRBV7-9,-,CASSRGTYYEQYF,TGTGCCAGCAGCCGGGGGACTTACTACGAGCAGTACTTC
TRBJ2-2,-,TRBV9,TRBD1,CASSVGGQGWTGELFF,TGTGCCAGCAGCGTAGGGGGACAGGGCTGGACCGGGGAGCTGTTTTTT
TRBJ1-1,-,TRBV7-3,-,CASSLAGKTEAFF,TGTGCCAGCAGCTTAGCAGGGAAAACTGAAGCTTTCTTT